The rows below give T cell receptor beta chains drawn from one sample of a study of CD8 T cells in Susac syndrome. TCRdb reprocessed the immunoSEQ multiplex PCR reads with MiXCR, giving one entry per CDR3 protein. The sample has some 110,000 distinct CDR3 sequences, 96% seen once. What was sequenced was CD4+ T cells from PBMCs. The receptors derive from a human donor with Susac syndrome. Both conserved end residues are part of each CDR3. D genes are given only for firm matches. Some rows mark clone size as missing; the rest say once, few, many or name a class of expanded clone.

j_call clone_size v_call d_call cdr3_aa cdr3_nt
TRBJ2-7 . TRBV7-8 TRBD1 CASTLRGTASYEQYF TGTGCCAGCACCCTAAGGGGGACAGCGAGCTACGAGCAGTACTTC
TRBJ2-7 . TRBV20-1 . CSARYGTSYEQYF TGCAGTGCTAGATATGGGACTTCCTACGAGCAGTACTTC
TRBJ2-5 . TRBV9 . CASSVGTEQETQYF TGTGCCAGCAGCGTAGGGACGGAACAAGAGACCCAGTACTTC
TRBJ1-2 . TRBV7-2 . CASSSGRELGYTF TGTGCCAGCAGCTCGGGACGCGAACTAGGCTACACCTTC
TRBJ1-5 . TRBV20-1 . CSARGGRINQPQHF TGCAGTGCTAGAGGCGGACGGATCAATCAGCCCCAGCATTTT
TRBJ2-5 . TRBV30 TRBD1 CAWDGQARETQYF TGTGCCTGGGACGGACAGGCTCGAGAGACCCAGTACTTC
TRBJ1-2 . TRBV12-3/TRBV12-4 TRBD1 CASSPQGQGGGYTF TGTGCCAGCAGCCCCCAGGGACAGGGAGGCGGCTACACCTTC
TRBJ2-1 few TRBV7-2 . CASSLGPITYNEQFF TGTGCCAGCAGCCTGGGACCGATTACCTACAATGAGCAGTTCTTC
TRBJ2-1 . TRBV5-1 . CASSPRANNEQFF TGCGCCAGCAGCCCCCGGGCGAACAATGAGCAGTTCTTC
TRBJ2-7 once TRBV5-4 . CASSSDQGREQYF TGTGCCAGCAGCTCAGATCAGGGGAGGGAGCAGTACTTC
TRBJ2-3 . TRBV29-1 TRBD2 CSVEGLTSGSTDTQYF TGCAGCGTTGAAGGCCTGACTAGCGGAAGCACAGATACGCAGTATTTT
TRBJ1-1 . TRBV5-5 . CASSPWTLSNTEAFF TGTGCCAGCAGCCCCTGGACACTTTCCAACACTGAAGCTTTCTTT
TRBJ1-5 . TRBV9 TRBD1 CASSARPGQGASCHNQPQHF TGTGCCAGCAGCGCCCGACCTGGACAGGGGGCTAGTTGCCACAATCAGCCCCAGCATTTT
TRBJ2-1 . TRBV12-3/TRBV12-4 . CASRPDYPQQFF TGTGCCAGCAGACCAGACTACCCCCAGCAGTTCTTC
TRBJ2-7 . TRBV2 TRBD2 CANSGTSGSHEQYF TGTGCCAACAGTGGGACTAGCGGGAGCCACGAGCAGTACTTC
TRBJ2-7 . TRBV5-1 . CASSLEFSGSYEQYF TGCGCCAGCAGCTTGGAATTCTCCGGATCCTACGAGCAGTACTTC
TRBJ2-4 . TRBV29-1 . CSVDEGKNIQYF TGCAGCGTTGATGAAGGAAAAAACATTCAGTACTTC
TRBJ1-1 once TRBV3-1 . CASSQRGTPEAFF TGTGCCAGCAGCCAACGGGGGACCCCTGAAGCTTTCTTT
TRBJ2-3 . TRBV30 . CAWTPGDTQYF TGTGCCTGGACGCCAGGAGATACGCAGTATTTT
TRBJ2-5 . TRBV5-4 . CASSLGQDGETQYF TGTGCCAGCAGCTTGGGTCAGGACGGGGAGACCCAGTACTTC
TRBJ2-1 . TRBV7-3 TRBD2 CASSLAGQLSHEQFF TGTGCCAGCAGTCTAGCGGGACAGCTGAGCCATGAGCAGTTCTTC
TRBJ2-2 . TRBV20-1 . CSANRDTGELFF TGCAGTGCTAACAGGGACACCGGGGAGCTGTTTTTT
TRBJ1-1 . TRBV4-2 . CASSQPGGTEAFF TGTGCCAGCAGCCAACCTGGAGGGACTGAAGCTTTCTTT
TRBJ1-1 . TRBV29-1 . CSARVDTEAFF TGCAGCGCCCGTGTGGACACTGAAGCTTTCTTT
TRBJ1-1 once TRBV5-4 . CASSPSGGPVTEAFF TGTGCCAGCAGCCCTAGTGGGGGTCCCGTCACTGAAGCTTTCTTT
TRBJ2-7 . TRBV20-1 TRBD2 CSARDFSGGSYEQYF TGCAGTGCTAGAGACTTTAGCGGGGGCTCCTACGAGCAGTACTTC
TRBJ2-3 . TRBV7-2 TRBD2 CASSLAFAGGPPDTQYF TGTGCCAGCAGCTTAGCGTTTGCGGGAGGGCCGCCAGATACGCAGTATTTT
TRBJ2-7 . TRBV20-1 TRBD1 CSALRQGAYEQYF TGCAGTGCCCTTAGACAGGGGGCCTACGAGCAGTACTTC
TRBJ2-3 . TRBV5-1 TRBD1 CASSLDRGGRDTQYF TGCGCCAGCAGCTTGGACAGGGGCGGTCGAGATACGCAGTATTTT
TRBJ1-1 . TRBV5-6 . CASSLQGPTEAFF TGTGCCAGCAGCTTACAGGGACCCACTGAAGCTTTCTTT
TRBJ2-5 . TRBV5-1 TRBD1 CASRDRVQETQYF TGCGCCAGCAGGGACAGGGTCCAAGAGACCCAGTACTTC
TRBJ2-3 . TRBV29-1 . CSVEAGPDTQYF TGCAGCGTTGAAGCAGGACCAGATACGCAGTATTTT
TRBJ2-7 . TRBV20-1 . CSATQGLSEQYF TGCAGTGCGACACAGGGCTTAAGCGAGCAGTACTTC
TRBJ2-2 . TRBV11-3 . CASSFGGSGELFF TGTGCCAGCAGCTTCGGGGGCTCCGGGGAGCTGTTTTTT
TRBJ2-2 . TRBV6-5 . CASARGTGELFF TGTGCCAGCGCCCGGGGTACCGGGGAGCTGTTTTTT
TRBJ2-3 . TRBV28 . CASSFEGAGLFNTQYF TGTGCCAGCAGTTTTGAGGGTGCGGGCTTGTTCAATACGCAGTATTTT
TRBJ1-4 . TRBV30 . CAWSPALGQPNEKLFF TGTGCCTGGAGCCCCGCTCTCGGACAGCCTAATGAAAAACTGTTTTTT
TRBJ1-2 . TRBV29-1 . CSVAGQGGYGYTF TGCAGCGTTGCGGGACAAGGTGGCTATGGCTACACCTTC
TRBJ2-2 . TRBV5-4 . CASSLVAGSGGELFF TGTGCCAGCAGCTTGGTTGCGGGATCCGGCGGGGAGCTGTTTTTT
TRBJ1-1 . TRBV30 TRBD1 CAWRTGDYMNTEAFF TGTGCCTGGAGGACAGGGGACTACATGAACACTGAAGCTTTCTTT
TRBJ2-5 . TRBV5-4 . CASSPVVLPETQYF TGTGCCAGCAGCCCGGTAGTACTCCCAGAGACCCAGTACTTC
TRBJ1-5 . TRBV5-1 . CASSYEGEGNQPQHF TGCGCCAGCAGCTATGAGGGGGAGGGGAATCAGCCCCAGCATTTT
TRBJ2-1 . TRBV20-1 TRBD1 CSTSLLGQGYNEQFF TGCAGTACTAGTCTTTTGGGACAGGGCTACAATGAGCAGTTCTTC
TRBJ2-7 few TRBV7-8 . CASSSDYEQYF TGTGCCAGCAGCTCAGACTACGAGCAGTACTTC
TRBJ2-1 . TRBV15 . CATSRDKGTPFF TGTGCCACCAGCAGAGATAAGGGCACGCCGTTCTTC
TRBJ2-5 . TRBV5-1 TRBD1 CASSYGTAQETQYF TGCGCCAGCAGCTACGGGACAGCCCAAGAGACCCAGTACTTC
TRBJ1-5 few TRBV6-1 . CASSDSYSNQPQHF TGTGCCAGCAGCGACAGTTATAGCAATCAGCCCCAGCATTTT
TRBJ2-5 . TRBV15 . CATSREHEETQYF TGTGCCACCAGCAGAGAACATGAAGAGACCCAGTACTTC
TRBJ2-1 . TRBV20-1 TRBD2 CSATIGTSGSGEQFF TGCAGTGCTACAATCGGGACTAGCGGGAGTGGTGAGCAGTTCTTC
TRBJ1-3 . TRBV11-2 . CASSLQGYGNTIYF TGTGCCAGCAGCTTACAGGGGTACGGAAACACCATATATTTT
TRBJ2-7 . TRBV20-1 TRBD2 CSASIQLAGAISYEQYF TGCAGTGCTAGTATCCAACTAGCGGGAGCCATCTCCTACGAGCAGTACTTC
TRBJ2-7 once TRBV6-1 . CASSEGGVIRAHEQYF TGTGCCAGCAGTGAAGGGGGGGTTATTCGTGCCCACGAGCAGTACTTC
TRBJ2-5 . TRBV29-1 TRBD2 CSVDAGVAETQYF TGCAGCGTTGATGCGGGAGTAGCAGAGACCCAGTACTTC
TRBJ2-3 . TRBV29-1 . CSVESVSGGTDTQYF TGCAGCGTTGAATCGGTTAGCGGTGGCACAGATACGCAGTATTTT
TRBJ2-3 . TRBV29-1 TRBD2 CSVPPPGGSGDTQYF TGCAGCGTTCCCCCTCCGGGCGGGAGTGGAGATACGCAGTATTTT
TRBJ2-7 . TRBV20-1 TRBD2 CSARAPGLGTYEQYF TGCAGTGCTAGAGCTCCGGGACTAGGTACCTACGAGCAGTACTTC
TRBJ2-1 . TRBV20-1 . CSATSGFSYNEQFF TGCAGTGCTACCAGCGGGTTTTCCTACAATGAGCAGTTCTTC
TRBJ1-1 . TRBV29-1 . CSVEGMTEAFF TGCAGCGTTGAAGGAATGACTGAAGCTTTCTTT
TRBJ2-1 . TRBV29-1 . CSVTSSDEQFF TGCAGCGTCACTAGTAGCGATGAGCAGTTCTTC